The present T cell receptor (beta chain) was sequenced within a study of human T cells and chemical hapten exposure. Study-wide context: A 2 cm by 2 cm inner upper arm patch received 2% DPC for sensitization.

The junction had 7 bases not matched to a gene; V was cut back by 3 bases and J by 3 bases. The CDR3 covers 15 residues. Time point reported: patch test 1, 2 weeks after DPC sensitization. The treatment is: therapeutic diphenylcyclopropenone sensitization with weekly scalp DPC. TCRdb reanalysed the RACE reads using MiXCR and keeps one entry per CDR3 protein. In the table there are about 81,000 distinct CDR3 sequences, approximately 8% of which are singletons. This clonotype was seen at least ten times. Its matching antigen is unknown. A much bigger clone sits one base away, suggesting this may be a read error. Study-level points and caveats: Sensitization with DPC brought no change to TCRs above 1 in 1000 in frequency.

This sequence was found in a young woman with alopecia areata. Some clones in this sample may be carry-over from other donors' samples. The source material was whole blood, sampled in connection with sensitization to the hapten diphenylcyclopropenone (DPC). The chain recombines TRBV12-3 or TRBV12-4 with TRBJ2-7, with 8 bases identical to TRBD1. The CDR3 DNA follows: TGTGCCAGCAGTTTGAGGACAGGGCGTTTCTACGAGCAGTACTTC. As protein: CASSLRTGRFYEQYF.